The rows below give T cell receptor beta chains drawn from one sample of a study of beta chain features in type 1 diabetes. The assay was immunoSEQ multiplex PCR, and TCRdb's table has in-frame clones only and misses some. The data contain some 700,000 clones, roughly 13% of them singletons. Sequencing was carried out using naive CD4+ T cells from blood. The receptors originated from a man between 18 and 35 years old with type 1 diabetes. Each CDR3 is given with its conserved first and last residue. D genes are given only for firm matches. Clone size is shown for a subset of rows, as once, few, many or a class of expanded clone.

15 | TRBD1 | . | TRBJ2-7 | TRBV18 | CASSPGTGGEYEQYF | TGTGCCAGCTCACCTGGGACAGGGGGAGAATACGAGCAGTACTTC
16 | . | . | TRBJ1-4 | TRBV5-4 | CASSPAGATTNEKLFF | TGTGCCAGCAGCCCGGCCGGGGCAACAACTAATGAAAAACTGTTTTTT
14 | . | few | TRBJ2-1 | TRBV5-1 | CASSSRRGGHEQFF | TGCGCCAGCAGCTCCCGGAGGGGGGGCCATGAGCAGTTCTTC
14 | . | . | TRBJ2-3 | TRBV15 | CATSRDRGTDTQYF | TGTGCCACCAGCAGAGACCGGGGCACAGATACGCAGTATTTT
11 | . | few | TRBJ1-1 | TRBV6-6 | CASSPNTEAFF | TGTGCCAGCAGCCCAAACACTGAAGCTTTCTTT
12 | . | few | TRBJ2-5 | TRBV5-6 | CASSLRGETQYF | TGTGCCAGCAGCTTGAGAGGGGAGACCCAGTACTTC
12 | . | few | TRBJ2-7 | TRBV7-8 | CASSRTNYEQYF | TGTGCCAGCAGCCGCACGAACTACGAGCAGTACTTC
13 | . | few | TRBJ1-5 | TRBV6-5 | CASRSKQDQPQHF | TGTGCCAGCAGGTCAAAGCAGGACCAGCCCCAGCATTTT
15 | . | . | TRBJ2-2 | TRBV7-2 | CASRLNRVDTGELFF | TGTGCCAGCAGGCTGAACAGGGTTGACACCGGGGAGCTGTTTTTT
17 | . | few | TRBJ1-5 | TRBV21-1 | CASSASGTESCNQPQHF | TGTGCCAGCAGCGCTTCTGGGACAGAGTCCTGCAATCAGCCCCAGCATTTT
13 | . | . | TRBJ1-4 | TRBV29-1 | CSVGGGSREKLFF | TGCAGCGTTGGTGGGGGGAGCAGGGAAAAACTGTTTTTT
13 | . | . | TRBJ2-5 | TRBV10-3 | CAIKQTPQETQYF | TGTGCCATCAAACAGACCCCACAAGAGACCCAGTACTTC
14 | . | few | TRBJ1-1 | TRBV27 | CASSTGGPDTEAFF | TGTGCCAGCAGTACTGGGGGACCGGACACTGAAGCTTTCTTT
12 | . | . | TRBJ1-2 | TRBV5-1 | CASSLKNYGYTF | TGCGCCAGCAGCTTAAAGAACTATGGCTACACCTTC
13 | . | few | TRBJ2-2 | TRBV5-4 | CASSPSNTGELFF | TGTGCCAGCAGCCCCTCGAACACCGGGGAGCTGTTTTTT
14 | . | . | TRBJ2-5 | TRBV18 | CASSPTFTQETQYF | TGTGCCAGCTCACCAACGTTCACTCAAGAGACCCAGTACTTC
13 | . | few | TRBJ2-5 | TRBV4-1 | CASSQGGVKAQYF | TGCGCCAGCAGCCAAGGGGGCGTGAAGGCCCAGTACTTC
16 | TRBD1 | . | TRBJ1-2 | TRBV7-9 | CASSLWADRVRYGYTF | TGTGCCAGCAGCTTATGGGCCGACAGGGTTCGTTATGGCTACACCTTC
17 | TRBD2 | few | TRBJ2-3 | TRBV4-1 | CASSPFPGLVETDTQYF | TGCGCCAGCAGCCCCTTCCCGGGACTAGTAGAAACAGATACGCAGTATTTT
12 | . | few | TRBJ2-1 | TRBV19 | CASSIGSNEQFF | TGTGCCAGTAGTATAGGCTCCAATGAGCAGTTCTTC
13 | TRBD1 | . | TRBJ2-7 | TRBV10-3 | CAISSGTENEQYF | TGTGCCATCAGTTCGGGGACAGAAAACGAGCAGTACTTC
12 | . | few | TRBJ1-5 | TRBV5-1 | CASSGGNQPQHF | TGCGCCAGCAGCGGTGGCAATCAGCCCCAGCATTTT
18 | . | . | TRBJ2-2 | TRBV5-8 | CASSLVLSGPPNTGELFF | TGTGCCAGCAGCTTGGTTTTGTCGGGGCCACCGAACACCGGGGAGCTGTTTTTT
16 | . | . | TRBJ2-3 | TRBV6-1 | CASSERSRGPGDTQYF | TGTGCCAGCAGTGAACGGTCGCGGGGGCCCGGGGATACGCAGTATTTT
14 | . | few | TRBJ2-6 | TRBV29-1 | CSVESDSGANVLTF | TGCAGCGTTGAATCTGACTCTGGGGCCAACGTCCTGACTTTC
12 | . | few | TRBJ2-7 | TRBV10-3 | CAISESGIEQYF | TGTGCCATCAGTGAGTCGGGAATCGAGCAGTACTTC
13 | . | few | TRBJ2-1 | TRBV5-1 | CASSLVLDNEPFF | TGCGCCAGCAGCTTGGTATTGGACAATGAGCCGTTCTTC
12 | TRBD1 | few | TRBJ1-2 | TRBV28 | CASKTGEWSYTF | TGTGCCAGCAAAACAGGGGAATGGAGCTACACCTTC
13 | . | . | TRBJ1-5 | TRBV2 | CASSVRYNQPQHF | TGTGCCAGCAGTGTGCGCTACAATCAGCCCCAGCATTTT
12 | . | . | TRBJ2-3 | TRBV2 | CASMLASDTQYF | TGTGCCAGCATGCTAGCGTCCGATACGCAGTATTTT
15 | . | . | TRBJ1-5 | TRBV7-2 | CASSLVGDSNQPQHF | TGTGCCAGCAGCTTAGTAGGCGATAGCAATCAGCCCCAGCATTTT
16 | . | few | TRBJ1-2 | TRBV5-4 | CASSWDVPGPNYGYTF | TGTGCCAGCAGCTGGGATGTCCCGGGGCCCAACTATGGCTACACCTTC
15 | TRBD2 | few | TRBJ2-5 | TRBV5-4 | CASSPSGRGQETQYF | TGTGCCAGCAGCCCTTCGGGGAGGGGTCAAGAGACCCAGTACTTC
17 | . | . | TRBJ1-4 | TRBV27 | CASSLGRVGVANEKLFF | TGTGCCAGCAGTTTAGGCAGGGTGGGAGTAGCTAATGAAAAACTGTTTTTT
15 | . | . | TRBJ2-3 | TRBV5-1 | CASSSDGQSTDTQYF | TGCGCCAGCAGCTCGGACGGGCAAAGCACAGATACGCAGTATTTT
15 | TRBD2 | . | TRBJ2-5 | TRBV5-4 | CASSLSSGVQETQYF | TGTGCCAGCAGCTTGAGTAGCGGGGTTCAAGAGACCCAGTACTTC